One and the same sample provided the 4 T cell receptor beta chains below, sequenced in a study of cytomegalovirus exposure and HLA in healthy donors (TCRdb year 2017). The method was the immunoSEQ multiplex PCR assay. For the multiplex PCR, a mixture combining 60 forward primers for TCR Vbeta segments and 13 reverse primers for TCR Jbeta segments was used. Imported from immuneACCESS, the table was reduced by TCRdb to in-frame sequences with V and J called. These copies leave out some clones; in studies compared against another copy, an unresolved V gene accounts for under half, and the cause of the remainder is not known. Counted in this sample were 130,000 to 150,000 clones; over 75% of them appeared once. Under 3% of the sample comes from the top ten. Source material: PBMCs. The receptors were sampled from a woman aged 30 to 39 in good health and CMV-seronegative.

This chain's CDR3 is CAWRRGRGTYEQYF. CDR3 sequence (DNA): TGTGCCTGGCGACGGGGGCGGGGGACCTACGAGCAGTACTTC. The V gene is TRBV30, the J gene TRBJ2-7; tentatively, D is TRBD2 (7 bases). Germline CDR1 GTSNPN, CDR2 SVGIG (reference sequence). The V gene lost 5 bases and the J gene lost 2 bases, with 16 bases spanning the gap. The CDR3 contains 14 residues.

This clone has just a few counts. V and J are TRBV4-3 and TRBJ1-6, with D tentatively TRBD1 (6 bases). The germline V and J ends were trimmed by 0 bases and 7 bases, with 13 bases remaining between them. This CDR3 comprises 16 residues. CDR1 LGHNA and CDR2 YSLEER come from the germline V gene. As DNA, the CDR3 is TGCGCCAGCAGCCAAGATCGGACAGCGCGGAATTCACCCCTCCACTTT. Translating gives CASSQDRTARNSPLHF.

The gene calls are TRBV9 and TRBJ1-4; a possible D gene is TRBD1 (5 bases). Trimming shortened V by 1 base and J by 2 bases, and 6 bases separated the two germline ends. Germline assignment: CDR1 SGDLS and CDR2 YYNGEE. The CDR3 has 14 residues. The CDR3, as DNA: TGTGCCAGCAGCGTATCAGGGACTAATGAAAAACTGTTTTTT. This translates into CASSVSGTNEKLFF.

The rearrangement joins TRBV4-1 to TRBJ1-5, with 7 positions matching TRBD1. Germline V CDR1 and CDR2: MGHRA, YSYEKL. V shed 1 base, J shed 6 bases, and the junction held 15 bases outside the gene matches. This CDR3 is built from 18 residues. CDR3 nucleotides: TGCGCCAGCAGCCAAGGGGGGTTGACAGGGAAGACGATTCAGCCCCAGCATTTT. It is translated as CASSQGGLTGKTIQPQHF.